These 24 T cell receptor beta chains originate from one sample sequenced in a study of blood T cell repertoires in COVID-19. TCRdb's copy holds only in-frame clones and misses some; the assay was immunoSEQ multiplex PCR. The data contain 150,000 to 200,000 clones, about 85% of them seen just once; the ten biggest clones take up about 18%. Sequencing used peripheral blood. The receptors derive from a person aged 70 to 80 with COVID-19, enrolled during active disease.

CDR3 DNA: TGTGCCAGCAGCGTGGACAGGGGGTACACAGATACGCAGTATTTT. Residues: CASSVDRGYTDTQYF. This sequence joins TRBV9 and TRBJ2-3; TRBD1 aligns across 10 bases. After removal of 2 bases from V and 2 bases from J, the junction contained 2 bases not matched to a gene. Germline V gene data show CDR1 as SGDLS and CDR2 as YYNGEE. The CDR3 is 15 residues long.

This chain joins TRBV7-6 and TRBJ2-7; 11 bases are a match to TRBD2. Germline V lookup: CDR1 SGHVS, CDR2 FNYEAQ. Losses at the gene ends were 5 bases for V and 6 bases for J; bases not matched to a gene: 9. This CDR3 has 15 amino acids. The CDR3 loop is CASSETSGMIGEQYF. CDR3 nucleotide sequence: TGTGCCAGCAGCGAGACTAGCGGGATGATCGGCGAGCAGTACTTC.

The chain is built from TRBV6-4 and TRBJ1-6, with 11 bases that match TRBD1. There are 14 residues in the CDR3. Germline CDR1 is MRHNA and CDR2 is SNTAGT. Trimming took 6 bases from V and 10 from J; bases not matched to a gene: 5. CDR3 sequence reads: CASRAGTGGSPLHF. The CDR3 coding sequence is TGTGCCAGCAGGGCCGGGACAGGGGGATCACCCCTCCACTTT.

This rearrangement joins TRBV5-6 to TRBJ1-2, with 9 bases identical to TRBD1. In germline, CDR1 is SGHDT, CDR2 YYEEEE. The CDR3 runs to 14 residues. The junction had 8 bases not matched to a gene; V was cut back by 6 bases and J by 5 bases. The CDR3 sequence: CASIHNDRGYGYTF. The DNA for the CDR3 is TGTGCCAGCATACATAACGACAGGGGGTATGGCTACACCTTC.

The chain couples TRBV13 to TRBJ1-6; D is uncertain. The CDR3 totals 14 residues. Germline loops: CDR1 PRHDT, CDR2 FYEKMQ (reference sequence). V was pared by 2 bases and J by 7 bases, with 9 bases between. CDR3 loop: CASSLSRKNSPLHF. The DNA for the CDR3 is TGTGCCAGCAGCTTAAGCAGGAAGAATTCACCCCTCCACTTT.

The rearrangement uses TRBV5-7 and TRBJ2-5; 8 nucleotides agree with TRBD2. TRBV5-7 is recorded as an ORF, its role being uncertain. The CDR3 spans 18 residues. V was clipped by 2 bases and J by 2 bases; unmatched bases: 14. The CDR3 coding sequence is TGTGCCAGCAGCTTTTTTGGGAGGGCGGGAGGATTTCAAGAGACCCAGTACTTC. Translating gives CASSFFGRAGGFQETQYF.

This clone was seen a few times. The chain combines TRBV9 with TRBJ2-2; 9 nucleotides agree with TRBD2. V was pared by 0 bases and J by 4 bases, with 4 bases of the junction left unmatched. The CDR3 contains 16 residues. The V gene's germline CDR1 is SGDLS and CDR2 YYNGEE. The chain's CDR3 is CASSVVTSGGTGELFF. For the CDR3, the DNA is TGTGCCAGCAGCGTAGTGACTAGCGGTGGCACCGGGGAGCTGTTTTTT.

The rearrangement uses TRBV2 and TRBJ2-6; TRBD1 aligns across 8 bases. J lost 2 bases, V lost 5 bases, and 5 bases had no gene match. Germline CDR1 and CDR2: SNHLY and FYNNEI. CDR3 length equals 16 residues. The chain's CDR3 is CASSLGQGAGANVLTF. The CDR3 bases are TGTGCCAGCAGTTTAGGACAGGGAGCTGGGGCCAACGTCCTGACTTTC. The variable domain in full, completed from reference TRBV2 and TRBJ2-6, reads EPEVTQTPSHQVTQMGQEVILRCVPISNHLYFYWYRQILGQKVEFLVSFYNNEISEKSEIFDDQFSVERPDGSNFTLKIRSTKLEDSAMYFCASSLGQGAGANVLTFGAGSRLTVL.

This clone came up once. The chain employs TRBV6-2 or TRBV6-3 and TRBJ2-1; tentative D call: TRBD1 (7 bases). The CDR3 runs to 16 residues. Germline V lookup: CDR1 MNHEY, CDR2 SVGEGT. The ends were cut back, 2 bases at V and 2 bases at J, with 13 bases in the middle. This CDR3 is CASSYGGRGAYNEQFF. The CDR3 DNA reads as TGTGCCAGCAGTTACGGGGGCAGGGGGGCCTACAATGAGCAGTTCTTC.

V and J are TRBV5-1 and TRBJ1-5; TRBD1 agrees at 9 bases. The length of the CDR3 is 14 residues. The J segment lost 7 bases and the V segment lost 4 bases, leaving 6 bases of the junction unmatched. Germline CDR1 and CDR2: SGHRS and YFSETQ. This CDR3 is CASSRTGVWQPQHF. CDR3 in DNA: TGCGCCAGCAGCCGGACAGGGGTCTGGCAGCCCCAGCATTTT.

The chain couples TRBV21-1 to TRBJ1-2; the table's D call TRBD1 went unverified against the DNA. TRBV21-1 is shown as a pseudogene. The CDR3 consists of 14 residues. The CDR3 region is CASSKGVRNYGYTF. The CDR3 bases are TGTGCCAGCAGCAAAGGTGTCAGAAACTATGGCTACACCTTC.

CDR3 loop: CASSYRSPSNYGYTF. CDR3 DNA sequence: TGTGCCAGCAGTTACCGGAGTCCATCTAACTATGGCTACACCTTC. The V and J genes are TRBV6-2 or TRBV6-3 and TRBJ1-2; unclear D gene. The CDR3 loop spans 15 amino acids. Germline CDR1 reads MNHEY; CDR2 reads SVGEGT. The germline V and J ends were trimmed by 2 bases and 0 bases, with 10 bases remaining between them.

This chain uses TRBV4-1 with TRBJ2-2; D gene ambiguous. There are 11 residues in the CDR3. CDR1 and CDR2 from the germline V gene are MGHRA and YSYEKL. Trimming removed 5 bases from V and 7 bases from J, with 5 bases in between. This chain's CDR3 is CASSFHGELFF. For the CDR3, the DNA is TGCGCCAGCAGCTTTCACGGGGAGCTGTTTTTT.

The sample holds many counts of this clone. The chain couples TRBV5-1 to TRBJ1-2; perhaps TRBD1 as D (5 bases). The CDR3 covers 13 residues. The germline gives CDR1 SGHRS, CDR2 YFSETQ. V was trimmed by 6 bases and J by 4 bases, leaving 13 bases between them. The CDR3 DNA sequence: TGCGCCAGCACTACGGGGGGACTCTATGGCTACACCTTC. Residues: CASTTGGLYGYTF.

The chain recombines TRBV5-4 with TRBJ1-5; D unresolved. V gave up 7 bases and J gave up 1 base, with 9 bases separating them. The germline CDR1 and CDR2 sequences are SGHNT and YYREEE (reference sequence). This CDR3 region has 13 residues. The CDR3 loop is CASFGGSNQPQHF. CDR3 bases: TGTGCCAGCTTTGGAGGCAGCAATCAGCCCCAGCATTTT.

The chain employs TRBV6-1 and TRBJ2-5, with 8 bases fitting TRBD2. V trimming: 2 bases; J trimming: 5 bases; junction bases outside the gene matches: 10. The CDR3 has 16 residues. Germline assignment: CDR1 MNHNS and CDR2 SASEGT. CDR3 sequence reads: CASSESIAGPGETQYF. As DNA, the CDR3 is TGTGCCAGCAGTGAAAGCATAGCGGGGCCGGGGGAGACCCAGTACTTC.

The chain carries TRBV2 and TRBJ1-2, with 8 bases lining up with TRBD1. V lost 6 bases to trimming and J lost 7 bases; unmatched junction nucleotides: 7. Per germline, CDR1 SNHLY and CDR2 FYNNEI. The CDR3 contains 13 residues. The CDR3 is CASSLGQGIGYTF. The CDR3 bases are TGTGCCAGCAGCCTTGGACAGGGAATTGGCTACACCTTC.

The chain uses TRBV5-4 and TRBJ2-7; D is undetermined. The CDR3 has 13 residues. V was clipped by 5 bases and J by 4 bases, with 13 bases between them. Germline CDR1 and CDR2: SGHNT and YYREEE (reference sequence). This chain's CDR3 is CASSHMGSYEQYF. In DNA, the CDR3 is TGTGCCAGCAGTCATATGGGCTCTTACGAGCAGTACTTC.

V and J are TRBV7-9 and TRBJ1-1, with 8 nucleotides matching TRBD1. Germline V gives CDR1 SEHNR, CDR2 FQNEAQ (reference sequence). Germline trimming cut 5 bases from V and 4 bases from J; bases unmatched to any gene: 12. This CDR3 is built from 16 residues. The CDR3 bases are TGTGCCAGCAGCCACCGGACAGGGAGAGATTTCACTGAAGCTTTCTTT. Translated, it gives CASSHRTGRDFTEAFF.

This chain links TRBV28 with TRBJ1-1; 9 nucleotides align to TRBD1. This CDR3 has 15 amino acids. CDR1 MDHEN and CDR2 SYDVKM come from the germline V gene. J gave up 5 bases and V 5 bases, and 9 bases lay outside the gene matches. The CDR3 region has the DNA TGTGCCAGCAGTCCCCTGACAGGGGGAAGGACTGAAGCTTTCTTT. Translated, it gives CASSPLTGGRTEAFF.

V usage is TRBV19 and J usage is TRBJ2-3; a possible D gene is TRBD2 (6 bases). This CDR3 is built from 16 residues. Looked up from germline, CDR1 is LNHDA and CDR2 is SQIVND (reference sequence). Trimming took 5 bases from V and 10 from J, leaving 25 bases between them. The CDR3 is CASSAPGLGGWGAQYF. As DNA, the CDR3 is TGTGCCAGTAGTGCACCGGGACTCGGAGGGTGGGGCGCGCAGTATTTT.

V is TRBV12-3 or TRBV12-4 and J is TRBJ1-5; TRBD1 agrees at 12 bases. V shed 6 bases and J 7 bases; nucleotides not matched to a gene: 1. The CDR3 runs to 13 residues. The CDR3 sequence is CASRGQGAQPQHF. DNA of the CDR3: TGTGCCAGCAGGGGACAGGGGGCACAGCCCCAGCATTTT.

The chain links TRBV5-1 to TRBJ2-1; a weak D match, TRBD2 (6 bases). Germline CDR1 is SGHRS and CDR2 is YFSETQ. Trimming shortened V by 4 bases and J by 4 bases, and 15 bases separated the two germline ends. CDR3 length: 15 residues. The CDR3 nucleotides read TGCGCCAGCAGCACCGGGACTCCGCCTTACAATGAGCAGTTCTTC. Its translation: CASSTGTPPYNEQFF.

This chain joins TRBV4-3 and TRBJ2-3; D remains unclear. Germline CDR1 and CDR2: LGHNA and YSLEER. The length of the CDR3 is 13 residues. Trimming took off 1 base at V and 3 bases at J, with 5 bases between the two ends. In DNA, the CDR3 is TGCGCCAGCAGCCAAGTTATAACAGATACGCAGTATTTT. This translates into CASSQVITDTQYF.